Below, 4 T cell receptor beta chains from the same sample are listed, as sequenced in a study of T-cell reconstitution after alpha-beta-depleted transplantation in children. A TCRbeta library incorporating unique molecular identifiers was prepared. Using its own MiXCR run on the PCR reads, TCRdb lists one record per CDR3 protein. The data hold 230,000 or so distinct CDR3 sequences, with around 12% observed a single time. The starting material was PBMCs from the stem cell graft donor, obtained from the stem cell graft. The receptors were gathered from a human donor who donated a stem cell graft to a child with acute lymphoblastic leukemia.

To note about this clonotype: Since a much larger clone is just one base distant, this may be a read error. The rearrangement links TRBV4-3 to TRBJ1-4; a possible D gene is TRBD1 (5 bases). This CDR3 is 17 amino acids long. Trimming stripped 4 bases from V and 9 bases from J, with 24 bases between. From germline, CDR1 is LGHNA and CDR2 YSLEER. CDR3 protein: CASSRFGGARMGQKLFF. In nucleotides, the CDR3 is TGCGCCAGCAGCCGTTTCGGCGGGGCCCGGATGGGACAAAAACTGTTTTTT.

Of note for this clonotype: This may be a read error: a much more frequent sequence differs by one nucleotide. This chain joins TRBV6-1 and TRBJ2-5, with D perhaps matching TRBD2 (5 bases). Per germline, CDR1 MNHNS and CDR2 SASEGT. CDR3 size: 13 residues. CDR3 region: CAISDYQKGTQYF. The CDR3 DNA reads TGTGCCATCAGTGACTATCAAAAGGGGACCCAGTACTTC.

The chain recombines TRBV4-3 with TRBJ2-1; 12 positions match TRBD2. This CDR3 has 17 residues. The V and J ends lost 3 bases and 5 bases, in that order; junction bases with no gene match: 8. Germline CDR1 and CDR2: LGHNA and YSLEER. In DNA, the CDR3 is TGCGCCAGCAGCCAGGGCCTACTAGCGGGGGGAGACAATGAGCAGTTCTTC. Encoded protein: CASSQGLLAGGDNEQFF.

With regard to this clonotype: This may arise from a read error, as a much more abundant clone is one base away. V is TRBV12-3 or TRBV12-4 and J is TRBJ1-1; D gene ambiguous. The V end lost 5 bases, the J end lost 8 bases, and 18 bases lay between the germline ends. The CDR3 contains 14 residues. The CDR3 spells CASSQPTKAAEAFF. CDR3 coding DNA: TGTGCCAGCAGTCAGCCGACAAAGGCAGCAGAAGCTTTCTTT.